This TCR beta chain was retrieved from a study of T cell responses to AZD1222 COVID-19 vaccine. The data were produced by immunoSEQ multiplex PCR, yet TCRdb's version contains in-frame clones alone and is incomplete. The table records some 150,000 clones, approximately 90% of them present only once. The V gene's germline CDR1 is LGHNA and CDR2 YSLEER. The V and J ends lost 5 bases and 5 bases respectively, with 15 bases between them. This CDR3 spans 14 amino acids. The chain uses TRBV4-3 and TRBJ1-1, with a possible D match to TRBD1 (6 bases). The sequences come from peripheral blood, collected after recovery from COVID-19. The receptor comes from an adult who had recovered from COVID-19. CDR3 DNA sequence: TGCGCCAGCAGCAAAAAGGGGGGGCAAACTGAAGCTTTCTTT. Encoded protein: CASSKKGGQTEAFF.